Included here is one TCR beta chain sequence, with context. What it binds is not known. One end of the junction is discordant with germline, which a read error may explain. Within the sample, other DNA sequences also encode this same CDR3. This PCR relied on a set of 60 Vbeta primers and 13 Jbeta primers. Only in-frame clones appear in the TCRdb table, and some are missing; sequencing was by immunoSEQ multiplex PCR. Here the sample spans roughly 160,000 clones, 85% being singletons. This sample is drawn from a study of cytomegalovirus exposure and HLA in healthy donors. Study-level points and caveats: Roughly even sequencing depth across donors was the assumption behind the presence/absence analyses. As a later analysis showed, a missense DCLRE1C variant was linked to trimming of TCR beta V- and J-genes. It was shown in a later analysis that HLA-associated TCR beta chains were more clonally expanded than other, equally common chains.

This CDR3 contains 15 residues. Germline V gene lookup returns CDR1 MNHEY and CDR2 SMNVEV (reference sequence). This chain joins TRBV27 and TRBJ1-4; 10 bases line up with TRBD1. The TCR originated in a boy aged 2 to 10 in good health and CMV-seronegative. Sequencing was performed on PBMCs. The CDR3 is CASSSGGQGSEKLFF. CDR3 bases: TGCGCCAGCAGTTCCGGGGGACAGGGGTCGGAAAAACTGTTTTTT.